This T cell receptor beta chain was recovered during a study of patients and donors after allogeneic stem cell transplantation. Germline loops: CDR1 MNHEY, CDR2 SMNVEV (reference sequence). Trimming stripped 3 bases from V and 2 bases from J, with 1 base between. The CDR3 runs 12 residues. Only a few counts were recorded for this clonotype. TCRdb called the RT-PCR reads again in MiXCR, with one record for every CDR3 protein. The table lists about 150,000 distinct CDR3 sequences, over 30% of them singletons. The sequence was collected from a human donor who was either an allogeneic HSCT recipient or a stem cell or donor lymphocyte infusion donor (not recorded which). It is not recorded whose cells these are; they may come from a transplant donor. J is TRBJ2-2 and V is TRBV27; D is ambiguous. Sequenced input: blood, either unsorted or a sorted T cell fraction (not recorded which). For the CDR3, the DNA is TGTGCCAGCAGTTTTAACACCGGGGAGCTGTTTTTT. Protein: CASSFNTGELFF.